This paragraph covers one T cell receptor beta chain sequence. This clonotype was recorded many times. The target of this receptor is not known. Base qualities are missing; no much larger clone stands one base away. TCRdb shows the sequencer as Illumina NovaSeq 6000. TCRalpha and TCRbeta cDNA libraries were built by 5'RACE with constant-segment primers, adding sample barcodes and unique molecular identifiers. Trizol reagent was used to extract RNA from every sample. Amplification of the libraries took two PCR steps, and the second step added a second sample barcode plus Illumina TruSeq adapters. The libraries were sequenced on an Illumina NovaSeq using 2 x 150 bp paired-end reads. As for how the authors treated the data: With migec v1.2.7, reads were demultiplexed and then collapsed into UMI-guided consensus sequences. With mixcr v2.1.11, UMI consensuses were aligned to TRA and TRB V and J templates and assembled into clonotypes. A clonotype was counted as expanded or contracted only when both edgeR and NoisET called the clonotype significant, with the noise models trained on biological replicates. For edgeR calls, the thresholds were a false discovery rate-adjusted p below 0.01 and a log2 fold-change of 1. As an exploratory analysis of dynamics, max-normalized trajectories of the 1000 most abundant clonotypes were examined by PCA with hierarchical clustering. Each responding clone was given a CD4 or CD8 phenotype based on the CD4+ and CD8+ repertoires, which had been sequenced separately. TCRdb reworked the public reads: Q25 trimming with fastp, MiXCR clone assembly, productive beta chains retained. Identical CDR3 protein sequences are pooled into one entry, listed with their most common genes and DNA. The V and J calls here are based on TCRdb, not the publication. Here the sample has about 33,000 distinct CDR3 sequences; around 21% occur a single time. The biggest ten clones account for more than 1.5% of the sample.

V is clipped by 5 bases and J by 3 bases, and the sequence between their germline boundaries is 15 bases long. For CDR1 and CDR2, the germline V gene lists SGHRS and YFSETQ. From the cysteine through the phenylalanine, the CDR3 covers 14 amino acids. Just the 42-base CDR3 DNA is kept, in frame starting at base 1. The data are from a study of T-cell memory formation after mild COVID-19 (TCRdb year 2021). Concerning the study at large: TCR sequence clusters from the two donors were found to be largely donor specific. In a couple of donors, T-cell clones that expanded and contracted after mild COVID-19 were tracked by sequencing TCRalpha and TCRbeta repertoires over time. The cohort comprised two young, previously healthy adult volunteers, one female and one male.

Ficoll-Paque density gradient centrifugation was used to isolate PBMCs. General study outcomes and caveats: Contracting CD4+ clones turned up mainly in the CM and EM memory subsets, whereas EMRA was where CD8+ clones were enriched. SARS-CoV-2 specificity was not confirmed for the second-wave clones peaking on day 37. Some responding clones were detected in pre-infection memory, suggesting pre-existing cross-reactive memory T cells joined the SARS-CoV-2 response. Balanced CD4/CD8 phenotypes were observed for clones contracting from day 15 to 85, whereas a bias towards CD4+ was observed for a second wave of clones expanding from day 15 to 37. Only two mild cases were covered in the study, and larger cohorts including severe cases with pre-infection samples were considered necessary.

This sequence uses TRBV5-1 and TRBJ2-7, with TRBD1 tentatively as D gene (6 bases match). The sequencing sample was made of PBMCs or a T cell subset sorted from them (not recorded which). The receptor's source is an adult who had mild COVID-19 (a few samples of this study predate the infection). The sample titles of this study are shuffled in the database, so cell type and time point are left out. The nucleotide sequence reads TGCGCCAGCAGTCTCGACAGGAGGAACTACGAGCAGTACTTC. Translation gives CASSLDRRNYEQYF.